A single sample gave rise to the 20 T cell receptor beta chains below, sequenced in a study of blood T cell repertoires in COVID-19. Libraries were prepared by immunoSEQ multiplex PCR; TCRdb keeps only in-frame clonotypes and omits some of them. The sample has 100,000 to 150,000 clones, 60% to 80% seen once. What was sequenced was peripheral blood. Source of these receptors: a man of 80 years or more with COVID-19, enrolled during active disease.

The chain joins TRBV5-4 to TRBJ2-7; 11 bases fit TRBD2. Germline V gives CDR1 SGHNT, CDR2 YYREEE (reference sequence). Losses at the gene ends were 2 bases for V and 2 bases for J; bases not matched to a gene: 6. There are 16 residues in the CDR3. CDR3 sequence: CASSFSSSGRTYEQYF. DNA of the CDR3: TGTGCCAGCAGCTTTTCTTCTAGCGGGAGGACCTACGAGCAGTACTTC.

V gene TRBV20-1 combines with J gene TRBJ2-7, with 8 bases matching TRBD2. With 3 bases clipped from V and 5 bases from J, the junction kept 12 bases outside the gene matches. This CDR3 has 15 residues. Germline assignment: CDR1 DFQATT and CDR2 SNEGSKA (reference sequence). This chain's CDR3 is CSASPFERERNEQYF. CDR3 sequence (DNA): TGCAGTGCTAGTCCTTTTGAGCGGGAGAGAAACGAGCAGTACTTC.

The chain is built from TRBV19 and TRBJ1-5; TRBD1 matches 8 bases. The CDR3 spans 16 residues. Germline V gene data show CDR1 as LNHDA and CDR2 as SQIVND (reference sequence). Trimming cost V 1 base and J 3 bases; bases outside gene matches: 5. The CDR3 protein is CASSIVARGHNQPQHF. Here the CDR3 DNA reads TGTGCCAGTAGTATAGTGGCCAGGGGGCACAATCAGCCCCAGCATTTT.

A remark on this clone: The sample contains more than one DNA sequence encoding this CDR3. J is TRBJ1-5 and V is TRBV28, with no clear D. The CDR3 is made up of 12 amino acids. V lost 3 bases to trimming and J lost 6 bases, with 6 bases between them. Germline CDR1 and CDR2: MDHEN and SYDVKM. This chain's CDR3 is CASSFSGQPQHF. For the CDR3, the DNA is TGTGCCAGCAGTTTTTCCGGTCAGCCCCAGCATTTT.

This clone was seen at least ten times. The CDR3 region has the DNA TGTGCCAGCAGGCTACCGGGACAGACATACGAGCAGTACTTC. Protein sequence: CASRLPGQTYEQYF. The chain couples TRBV6-6 to TRBJ2-7; 7 bases match TRBD1. The CDR3 has 14 residues. The V segment lost 6 bases and the J segment 4 bases; nucleotides outside the gene matches: 9. From germline, CDR1 is MNHNY and CDR2 SVGAGI (reference sequence).

This clone was counted between two and nine times. CDR3 DNA sequence: TGTGCCAGCAGCCCAGACAGGGGGGGGAACTATGGCTACACCTTC. It specifies CASSPDRGGNYGYTF. The chain recombines TRBV5-6 with TRBJ1-2, with 9 bases fitting TRBD1. CDR1 SGHDT and CDR2 YYEEEE come from the germline V gene. The CDR3 totals 15 residues. After removal of 4 bases from V and 2 bases from J, the junction contained 6 bases not matched to a gene.

CDR3 in DNA: TGTGCCAGCAGTTTGCGGGAACCCGCTAGCACAGATACGCAGTATTTT. It is translated as CASSLREPASTDTQYF. The chain links TRBV27 to TRBJ2-3; the D gene is possibly TRBD2 (6 bases). The CDR3 loop spans 16 amino acids. V lost 3 bases to trimming and J lost 0 bases, with 13 bases between them. Germline loops: CDR1 MNHEY, CDR2 SMNVEV (reference sequence).

CDR3 protein: CAWSVLLLNTGELFF. DNA for the CDR3: TGTGCCTGGAGTGTACTGCTGCTGAACACCGGGGAGCTGTTTTTT. The chain carries TRBV30 and TRBJ2-2; no firm D call. CDR1 and CDR2 (germline): GTSNPN, SVGIG (reference sequence). The V and J ends lost 0 bases and 1 base respectively, with 9 bases between them. The CDR3 spans 15 residues. The variable domain in full, with the rest retrieved from reference TRBV30 and TRBJ2-2, is SQTIHQWPATLVQPVGSPLSLECTVEGTSNPNLYWYRQAAGRGLQLLFYSVGIGQISSEVPQNLSASRPQDRQFILSSKKLLLSDSGFYLCAWSVLLLNTGELFFGEGSRLTVL.

This chain links TRBV6-1 with TRBJ2-7; 9 bases agree with TRBD1. The junction had 3 bases not matched to a gene; V was cut back by 0 bases and J by 3 bases. This CDR3 comprises 15 residues. Germline CDR1 MNHNS, CDR2 SASEGT. The CDR3 loop reads CASSEAPGQGYEQYF. The CDR3 nucleotides are TGTGCCAGCAGTGAAGCGCCGGGACAGGGCTACGAGCAGTACTTC.

This clone was detected once. J is TRBJ2-2 and V is TRBV13; TRBD1 is a possible D gene (5 bases). V shed 5 bases and J shed 0 bases, with 19 bases lying between them. The germline V gene encodes CDR1 PRHDT and CDR2 FYEKMQ (reference sequence). The CDR3 runs 18 residues. This chain's CDR3 is CASSPRQGPDSNTGELFF. The DNA for the CDR3 is TGTGCCAGCAGCCCCCGGCAGGGCCCAGACTCGAACACCGGGGAGCTGTTTTTT.

This chain connects TRBV2 to TRBJ2-5; maybe TRBD2 (5 bases). The CDR3 contains 12 residues. The V end was cut by 5 bases, the J end by 5 bases, with 9 bases between. Germline-derived CDR1 and CDR2 are SNHLY and FYNNEI. The CDR3 bases are TGTGCCAGCAGTACGGGGTGGGAGACCCAGTACTTC. This codes for CASSTGWETQYF.

The rearrangement joins TRBV29-1 to TRBJ2-1, with a weak D call TRBD1 (6 bases). The V gene's germline CDR1 is SQVTM and CDR2 ANQGSEA. The V gene lost 4 bases and the J gene lost 0 bases, with 10 bases spanning the gap. This CDR3 is built from 14 residues. For the CDR3, the DNA is TGCAGCGTTGTCAGGGGCAGCTCCTACAATGAGCAGTTCTTC. Translating gives CSVVRGSSYNEQFF.

The chain combines TRBV7-9 with TRBJ2-7; D remains ambiguous. This CDR3 contains 13 residues. V was cut by 2 bases and J by 7 bases, with 12 bases left in between. Germline CDR1 is SEHNR and CDR2 is FQNEAQ (reference sequence). The CDR3 protein is CASSLKLSDEQYF. DNA of the CDR3: TGTGCCAGCAGCTTAAAGCTTTCTGATGAGCAGTACTTC.

The V and J genes are TRBV7-2 and TRBJ2-3; D might be TRBD2 (7 bases). Trimming took 0 bases from V and 0 from J, leaving 19 bases between them. CDR1 SGHTA and CDR2 FQGNSA come from the germline V gene. The CDR3 runs 19 residues. Here the CDR3 DNA reads TGTGCCAGCAGCTTAGCCGGGGGGCCTAGGAGGCGTAGCACAGATACGCAGTATTTT. Amino acids: CASSLAGGPRRRSTDTQYF.

The J gene is TRBJ1-3, the V gene TRBV27; maybe TRBD1 (5 bases). CDR3 size: 17 residues. Germline V CDR1 and CDR2: MNHEY, SMNVEV (reference sequence). V lost 6 bases and J 3 bases, leaving 21 bases between the germline ends. CDR3 loop: CASSAWGGRVGGNTIYF. DNA of the CDR3: TGTGCCAGCAGCGCCTGGGGGGGTCGGGTAGGTGGAAACACCATATATTTT.

This chain connects TRBV19 to TRBJ2-5, with 8 bases aligning to TRBD1. Germline-derived CDR1 and CDR2 are LNHDA and SQIVND (reference sequence). This CDR3 is 13 amino acids long. V shed 6 bases, J shed 3 bases, and the junction held 3 bases outside the gene matches. CDR3 sequence: CASSPGQEETQYF. CDR3 nucleotide sequence: TGTGCCAGTAGCCCGGGACAGGAAGAGACCCAGTACTTC. The variable domain in full, completed from reference TRBV19 and TRBJ2-5, reads DGGITQSPKYLFRKEGQNVTLSCEQNLNHDAMYWYRQDPGQGLRLIYYSQIVNDFQKGDIAEGYSVSREKKESFPLTVTSAQKNPTAFYLCASSPGQEETQYFGPGTRLLVL.

The rearrangement uses TRBV28 and TRBJ1-4; D is undetermined. This CDR3 has 13 amino acids. V was clipped by 5 bases and J by 12 bases, with 16 bases between them. The germline V gene has CDR1 MDHEN and CDR2 SYDVKM. CDR3 DNA sequence: TGTGCCAGCAGTCTCCTCGGGAGCAAGGAACTGTTTTTT. Translation: CASSLLGSKELFF. The full variable domain, its missing parts supplied by reference TRBV28 and TRBJ1-4, is DVKVTQSSRYLVKRTGEKVFLECVQDMDHENMFWYRQDPGLGLRLIYFSYDVKMKEKGDIPEGYSVSREKKERFSLILESASTNQTSMYLCASSLLGSKELFFGSGTQLSVL.

This chain links TRBV6-2 or TRBV6-3 with TRBJ1-2; no reliable D call. Germline CDR1 reads MNHEY; CDR2 reads SVGEGT. Trimming shortened V by 6 bases and J by 8 bases, and 10 bases separated the two germline ends. The CDR3 runs 11 residues. DNA for the CDR3: TGTGCCAGCAGCCAAGGACTCGGCTACACCTTC. Translating gives CASSQGLGYTF.

The chain is built from TRBV11-2 and TRBJ2-1; 11 bases map to TRBD1. The CDR3 contains 17 residues. The germline gives CDR1 SGHAT, CDR2 FQNNGV. The V and J ends lost 0 bases and 3 bases, in that order; junction bases with no gene match: 4. The CDR3 spells CASSLDVGQGDYNEQFF. CDR3 DNA sequence: TGTGCCAGCAGCTTAGATGTGGGACAGGGGGACTACAATGAGCAGTTCTTC.

The V and J genes are TRBV11-2 and TRBJ1-4; possible D gene TRBD1, 6 bases. Germline V gene data show CDR1 as SGHAT and CDR2 as FQNNGV. CDR3 length: 14 amino acids. V lost 5 bases and J lost 7, with 14 bases in between. The CDR3 is CASSRLGGGEKLFF. The CDR3 DNA reads as TGTGCCAGCAGCCGGCTAGGGGGGGGTGAAAAACTGTTTTTT.